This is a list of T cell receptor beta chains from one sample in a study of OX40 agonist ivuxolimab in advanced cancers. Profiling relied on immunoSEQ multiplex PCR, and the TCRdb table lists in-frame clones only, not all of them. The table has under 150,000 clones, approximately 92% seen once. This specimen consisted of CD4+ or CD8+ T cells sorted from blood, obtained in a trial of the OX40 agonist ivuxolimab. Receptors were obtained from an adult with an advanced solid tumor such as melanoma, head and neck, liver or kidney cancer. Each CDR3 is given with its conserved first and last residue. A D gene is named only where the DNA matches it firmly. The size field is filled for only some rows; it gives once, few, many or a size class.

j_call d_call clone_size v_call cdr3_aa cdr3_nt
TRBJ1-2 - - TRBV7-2 CASNPFPQGGNGYTF TGTGCCAGCAACCCTTTTCCCCAGGGCGGAAATGGCTACACCTTC
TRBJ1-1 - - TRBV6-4 CASSIGGTSTEAFF TGTGCCAGCAGCATCGGCGGGACAAGCACTGAAGCTTTCTTT
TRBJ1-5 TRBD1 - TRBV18 CASSPPQDRGFQPQHF TGTGCCAGCTCACCACCGCAGGACAGGGGCTTCCAGCCCCAGCATTTT
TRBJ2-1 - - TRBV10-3 CAIRYTLSSYNEQFF TGTGCCATCAGGTACACCCTGAGCTCCTACAATGAGCAGTTCTTC
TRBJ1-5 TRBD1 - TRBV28 CASSLSGGWQPQHF TGTGCCAGCAGTTTATCAGGGGGCTGGCAGCCCCAGCATTTT
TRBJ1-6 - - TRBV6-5 CASSPREVRGSPLHF TGTGCCAGCAGTCCAAGGGAGGTTCGGGGTTCACCCCTCCACTTT
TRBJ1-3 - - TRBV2 CASGRDTIYF TGTGCCAGCGGCAGGGACACCATATATTTT
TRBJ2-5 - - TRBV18 CASSPPTGETQYF TGTGCCAGCTCACCACCGACGGGTGAGACCCAGTACTTC
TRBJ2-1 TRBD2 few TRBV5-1 CASSPLRRGASNEQFF TGCGCCAGCAGCCCCCTTAGGCGGGGGGCGTCCAATGAGCAGTTCTTC
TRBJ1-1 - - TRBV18 CASSPPNGQGMNTEAFF TGTGCCAGCTCACCACCTAATGGCCAGGGAATGAACACTGAAGCTTTCTTT
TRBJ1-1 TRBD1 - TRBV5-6 CASSFRQGNTEAFF TGTGCCAGCAGCTTCCGACAGGGGAACACTGAAGCTTTCTTT
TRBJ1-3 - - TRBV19 CASIGDGDTIYF TGTGCCAGTATTGGCGACGGGGACACCATATATTTT
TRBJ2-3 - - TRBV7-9 CASSLAFLSGADTQYF TGTGCCAGCAGCTTAGCGTTTTTATCTGGGGCCGATACGCAGTATTTT
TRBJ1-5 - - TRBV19 CASSIGPFREGGNQPQHF TGTGCCAGTAGTATAGGGCCCTTCCGGGAAGGGGGCAATCAGCCCCAGCATTTT
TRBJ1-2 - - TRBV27 CASSPKPGDLYGYTF TGTGCCAGCAGCCCAAAACCGGGGGACCTATATGGCTACACCTTC
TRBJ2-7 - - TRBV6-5 CASSYSGSQNEQYF TGTGCCAGCAGTTACTCGGGGTCTCAAAACGAGCAGTACTTC
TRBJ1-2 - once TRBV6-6 CASGLYGYTF TGTGCCAGCGGCTTATATGGCTACACCTTC
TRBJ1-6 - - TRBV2 CASQPGASNSPLHF TGTGCCAGCCAGCCAGGGGCAAGTAATTCACCCCTCCACTTT
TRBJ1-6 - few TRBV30 CAWSAKMLYGQGVYSPLHF TGTGCCTGGAGTGCCAAAATGCTGTACGGCCAGGGAGTATATTCACCCCTCCACTTT
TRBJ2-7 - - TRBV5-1 CASSTENRAYEQYF TGCGCCAGCAGCACGGAAAACAGGGCCTACGAGCAGTACTTC
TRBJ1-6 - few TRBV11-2 CASSPGRNNSPLHF TGTGCCAGCAGCCCGGGACGGAATAATTCACCCCTCCACTTT
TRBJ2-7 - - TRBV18 CASSPSAYEQYF TGTGCCAGCTCTCCCTCCGCCTACGAGCAGTACTTC
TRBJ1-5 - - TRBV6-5 CASRTGQSNQPQHF TGTGCCAGCAGAACTGGACAGTCAAATCAGCCCCAGCATTTT
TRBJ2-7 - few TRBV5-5 CASSLGFGDYEQYF TGTGCCAGCAGCTTGGGGTTCGGTGACTACGAGCAGTACTTC
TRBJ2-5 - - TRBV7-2 CASSLGVLETQYF TGTGCCAGCAGCTTAGGCGTGTTGGAGACCCAGTACTTC
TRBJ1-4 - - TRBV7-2 CASSLEGHRGEKLFF TGTGCCAGCAGCTTAGAAGGCCATAGGGGGGAAAAACTGTTTTTT
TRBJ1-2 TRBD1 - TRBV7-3 CASSLGQGPYGYTF TGTGCCAGCAGTCTAGGACAGGGACCTTATGGCTACACCTTC
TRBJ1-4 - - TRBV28 CASSLPGTTNEKLFF TGTGCCAGCAGTTTGCCCGGAACAACTAATGAAAAACTGTTTTTT
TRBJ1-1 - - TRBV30 CAWSLFRVRIF TGTGCCTGGAGTTTATTTCGGGTACGCATCTTT
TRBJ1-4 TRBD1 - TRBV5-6 CASSLRGRGPEKLFF TGTGCCAGCAGCTTGAGGGGCAGGGGGCCTGAAAAACTGTTTTTT
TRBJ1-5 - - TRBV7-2 CASSHPGQPQHF TGTGCCAGCAGCCACCCAGGACAGCCCCAGCATTTT
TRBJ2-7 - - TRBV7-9 CASSFDNEQYF TGTGCCAGCAGCTTCGACAACGAGCAGTACTTC